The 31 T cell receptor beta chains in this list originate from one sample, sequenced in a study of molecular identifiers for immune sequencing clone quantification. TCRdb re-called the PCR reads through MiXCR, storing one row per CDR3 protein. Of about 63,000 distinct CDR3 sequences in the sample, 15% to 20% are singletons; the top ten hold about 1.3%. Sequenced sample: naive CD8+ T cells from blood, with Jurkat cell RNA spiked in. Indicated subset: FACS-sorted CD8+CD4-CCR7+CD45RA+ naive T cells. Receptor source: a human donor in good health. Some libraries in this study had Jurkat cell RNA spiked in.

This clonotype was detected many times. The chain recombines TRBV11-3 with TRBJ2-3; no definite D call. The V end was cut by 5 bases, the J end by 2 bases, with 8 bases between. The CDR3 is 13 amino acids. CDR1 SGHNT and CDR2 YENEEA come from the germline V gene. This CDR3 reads CASSHGTTDTQYF. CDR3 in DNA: TGTGCCAGCAGCCACGGAACCACAGATACGCAGTATTTT.

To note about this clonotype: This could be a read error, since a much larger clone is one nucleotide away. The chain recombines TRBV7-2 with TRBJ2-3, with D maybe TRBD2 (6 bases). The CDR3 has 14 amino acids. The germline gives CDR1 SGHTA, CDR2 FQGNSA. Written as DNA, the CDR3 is TGTGCCAGCGGCTTAGCGGTGTGGGGAGATACGCAGTATTTT. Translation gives CASGLAVWGDTQYF.

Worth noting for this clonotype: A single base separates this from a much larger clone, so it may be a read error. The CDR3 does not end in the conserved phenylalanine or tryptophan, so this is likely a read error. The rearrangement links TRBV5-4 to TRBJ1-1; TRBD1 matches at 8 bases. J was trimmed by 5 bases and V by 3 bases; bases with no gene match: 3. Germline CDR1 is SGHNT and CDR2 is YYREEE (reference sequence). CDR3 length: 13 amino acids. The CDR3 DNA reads TGTGCCAGCAGCTCTGGACAGGGAACTGAAGCTTTCCTT. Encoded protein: CASSSGQGTEAFL.

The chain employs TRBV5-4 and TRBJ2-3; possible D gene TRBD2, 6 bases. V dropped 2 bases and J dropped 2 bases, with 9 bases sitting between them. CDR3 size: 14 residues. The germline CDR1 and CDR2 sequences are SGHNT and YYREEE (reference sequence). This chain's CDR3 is CASSFGGYTDTQYF. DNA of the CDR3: TGTGCCAGCAGCTTCGGAGGGTACACAGATACGCAGTATTTT.

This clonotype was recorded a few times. The CDR3: CASSQEDLAGMAYEQYF. The CDR3 DNA reads as TGCGCCAGCAGCCAAGAAGATCTAGCGGGGATGGCCTACGAGCAGTACTTC. The genes are TRBV4-1 and TRBJ2-7; TRBD2 matches at 9 bases. CDR3 size: 17 residues. Germline CDR1 reads MGHRA; CDR2 reads YSYEKL. Trimming took 0 bases from V and 2 from J; bases not matched to a gene: 8.

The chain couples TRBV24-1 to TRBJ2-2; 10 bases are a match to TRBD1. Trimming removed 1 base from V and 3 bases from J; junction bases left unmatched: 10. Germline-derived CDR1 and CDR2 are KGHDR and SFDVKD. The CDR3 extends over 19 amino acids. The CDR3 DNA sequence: TGTGCCACCAGTGATTTCCCTGGACAGGGGGTTGTTCACACCGGGGAGCTGTTTTTT. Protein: CATSDFPGQGVVHTGELFF.

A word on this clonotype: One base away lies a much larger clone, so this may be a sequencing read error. For the CDR3, the DNA is TGTGCCAGCAGCTTAAGCGGGAGGTCGGTAGATACGCAGTATTTT. Protein product: CASSLSGRSVDTQYF. The V and J genes are TRBV7-6 and TRBJ2-3; 9 bases fit TRBD2. Germline values: CDR1 SGHVS, CDR2 FNYEAQ. The CDR3 covers 15 residues. Germline trimming cut 2 bases from V and 5 bases from J; bases unmatched to any gene: 5.

In DNA form, the CDR3 reads TGTGCCAGCAGCTTTCCGGGAACAGGGGTGACTAATGAAAAACTGTTTTTT. It translates to CASSFPGTGVTNEKLFF. The gene calls are TRBV7-9 and TRBJ1-4, with 7 bases aligning to TRBD1. The junction had 9 bases not matched to a gene; V was cut back by 3 bases and J by 2 bases. CDR1 is SEHNR, CDR2 FQNEAQ, per germline (reference sequence). The CDR3 totals 17 residues. The whole variable domain, remainder taken from reference TRBV7-9 and TRBJ1-4, is DTGVSQNPRHKITKRGQNVTFRCDPISEHNRLYWYRQTLGQGPEFLTYFQNEAQLEKSRLLSDRFSAERPKGSFSTLEIQRTEQGDSAMYLCASSFPGTGVTNEKLFFGSGTQLSVL.

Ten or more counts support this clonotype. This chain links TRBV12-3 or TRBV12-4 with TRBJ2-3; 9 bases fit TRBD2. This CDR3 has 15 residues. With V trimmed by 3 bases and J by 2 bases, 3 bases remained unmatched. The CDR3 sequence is CASSFLAGLTDTQYF. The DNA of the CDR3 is TGTGCCAGCAGTTTCCTAGCGGGACTCACAGATACGCAGTATTTT.

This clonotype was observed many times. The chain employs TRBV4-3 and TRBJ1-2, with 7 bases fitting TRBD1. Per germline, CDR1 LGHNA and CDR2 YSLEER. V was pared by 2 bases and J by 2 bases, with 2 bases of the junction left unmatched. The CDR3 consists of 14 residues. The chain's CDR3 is CASSQTQGNYGYTF. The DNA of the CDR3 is TGCGCCAGCAGCCAAACACAGGGGAACTATGGCTACACCTTC.

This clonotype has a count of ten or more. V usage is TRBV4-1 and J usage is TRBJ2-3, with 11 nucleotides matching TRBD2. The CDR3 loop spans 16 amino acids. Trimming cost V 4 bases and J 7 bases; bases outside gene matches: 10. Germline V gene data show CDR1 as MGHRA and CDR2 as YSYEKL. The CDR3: CASSPRTSGSLYTQYF. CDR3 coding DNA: TGCGCCAGCAGCCCTAGAACTAGCGGGAGTTTATATACGCAGTATTTT.

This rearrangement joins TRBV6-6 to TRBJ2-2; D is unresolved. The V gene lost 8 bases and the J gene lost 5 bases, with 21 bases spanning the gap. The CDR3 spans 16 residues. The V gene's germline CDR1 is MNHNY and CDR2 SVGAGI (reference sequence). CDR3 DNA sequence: TGTGCCAGCGGATCCGGCTGGAGTATTATGACCGGGGAGCTGTTTTTT. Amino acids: CASGSGWSIMTGELFF.

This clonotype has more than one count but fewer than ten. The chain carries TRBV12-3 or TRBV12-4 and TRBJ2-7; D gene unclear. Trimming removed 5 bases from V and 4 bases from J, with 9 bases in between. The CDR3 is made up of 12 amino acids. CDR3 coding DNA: TGTGCCAGCAGTCCCGAGTCATACGAGCAGTACTTC. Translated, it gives CASSPESYEQYF.

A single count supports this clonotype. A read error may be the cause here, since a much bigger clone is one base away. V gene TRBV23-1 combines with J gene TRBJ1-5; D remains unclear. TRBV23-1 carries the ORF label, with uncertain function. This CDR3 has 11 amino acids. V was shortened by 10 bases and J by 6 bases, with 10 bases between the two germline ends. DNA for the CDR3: TGCGCCAAGCTAGACGGTCAGCCCCAGCATTTT. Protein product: CAKLDGQPQHF.

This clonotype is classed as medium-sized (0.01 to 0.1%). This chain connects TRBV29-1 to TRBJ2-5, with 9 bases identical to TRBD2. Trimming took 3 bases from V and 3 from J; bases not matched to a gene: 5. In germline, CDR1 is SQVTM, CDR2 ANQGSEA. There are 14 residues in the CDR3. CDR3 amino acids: CSVDVPSGKETQYF. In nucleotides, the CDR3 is TGCAGCGTTGATGTTCCTAGCGGGAAAGAGACCCAGTACTTC.

The CDR3 bases are TGTGCCAGCAGCTTGGGATGCGAGCAGTACTTC. As protein: CASSLGCEQYF. The chain carries TRBV7-2 and TRBJ2-7; D unresolved. The germline V gene encodes CDR1 SGHTA and CDR2 FQGNSA. Trimming removed 3 bases from V and 6 bases from J, with 6 bases in between. The CDR3 runs to 11 residues.

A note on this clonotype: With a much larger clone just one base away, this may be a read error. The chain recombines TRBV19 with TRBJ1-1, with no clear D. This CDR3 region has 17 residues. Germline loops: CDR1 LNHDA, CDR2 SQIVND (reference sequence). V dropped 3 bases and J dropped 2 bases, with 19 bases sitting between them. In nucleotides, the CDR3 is TGTGCCAGTAGTATCTCGGTGCTTGGCTCACTAAACACTGAAGCTTTCTTT. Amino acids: CASSISVLGSLNTEAFF.

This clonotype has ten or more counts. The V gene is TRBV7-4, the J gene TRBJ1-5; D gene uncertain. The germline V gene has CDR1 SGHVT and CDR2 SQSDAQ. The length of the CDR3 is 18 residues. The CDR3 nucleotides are TGTGGGAAGCGGGTCGGACCCCAGTTTCCTAATAGCAATCAGCCCCAGCATTTT. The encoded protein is CGKRVGPQFPNSNQPQHF.

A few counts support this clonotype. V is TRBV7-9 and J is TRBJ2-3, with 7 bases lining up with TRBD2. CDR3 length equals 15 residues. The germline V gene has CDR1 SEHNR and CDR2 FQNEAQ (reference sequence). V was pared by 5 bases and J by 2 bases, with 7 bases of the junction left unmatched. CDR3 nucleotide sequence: TGTGCCAGCAGCGCTCTAGCGGCCTCCACAGATACGCAGTATTTT. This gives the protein CASSALAASTDTQYF.

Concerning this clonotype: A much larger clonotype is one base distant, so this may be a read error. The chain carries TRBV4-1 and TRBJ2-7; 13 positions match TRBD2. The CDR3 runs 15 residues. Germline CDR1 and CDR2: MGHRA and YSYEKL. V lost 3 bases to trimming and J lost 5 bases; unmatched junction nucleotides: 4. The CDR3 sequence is CASSQGLAGNDEQYF. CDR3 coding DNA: TGCGCCAGCAGCCAGGGACTAGCGGGAAATGACGAGCAGTACTTC.

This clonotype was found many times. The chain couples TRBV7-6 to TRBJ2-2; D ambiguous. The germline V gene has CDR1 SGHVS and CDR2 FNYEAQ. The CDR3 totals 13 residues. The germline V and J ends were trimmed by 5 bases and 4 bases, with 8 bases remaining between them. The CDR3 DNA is TGTGCCAGCAGCCTAGGGTCCACCGGGGAGCTGTTTTTT. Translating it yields CASSLGSTGELFF.

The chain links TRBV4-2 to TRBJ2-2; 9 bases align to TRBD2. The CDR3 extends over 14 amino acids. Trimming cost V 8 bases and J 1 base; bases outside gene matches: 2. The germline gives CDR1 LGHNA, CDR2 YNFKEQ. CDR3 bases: TGTGCCAGCGGACTAGCGCAGAACACCGGGGAGCTGTTTTTT. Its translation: CASGLAQNTGELFF.

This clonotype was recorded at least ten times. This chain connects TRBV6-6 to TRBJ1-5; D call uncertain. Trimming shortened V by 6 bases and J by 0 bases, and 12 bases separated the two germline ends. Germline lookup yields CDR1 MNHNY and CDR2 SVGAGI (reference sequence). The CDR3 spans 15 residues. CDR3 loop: CASRSDGYSNQPQHF. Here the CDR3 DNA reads TGTGCCAGCAGGTCGGACGGTTATAGCAATCAGCCCCAGCATTTT.

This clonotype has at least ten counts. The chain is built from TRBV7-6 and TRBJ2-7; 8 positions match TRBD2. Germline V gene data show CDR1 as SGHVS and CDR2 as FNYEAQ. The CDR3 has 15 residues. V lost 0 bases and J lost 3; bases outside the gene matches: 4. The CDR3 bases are TGTGCCAGCAGCTTAGCGGCGGGGGGACGCTACGAGCAGTACTTC. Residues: CASSLAAGGRYEQYF.

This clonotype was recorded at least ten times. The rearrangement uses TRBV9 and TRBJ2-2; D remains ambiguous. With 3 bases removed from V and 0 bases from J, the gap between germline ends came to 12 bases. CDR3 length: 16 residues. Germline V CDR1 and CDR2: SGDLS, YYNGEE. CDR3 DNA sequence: TGTGCCAGCAGCGCTTGGCGGTCGGCGAACACCGGGGAGCTGTTTTTT. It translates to CASSAWRSANTGELFF. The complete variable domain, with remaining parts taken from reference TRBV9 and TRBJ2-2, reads DSGVTQTPKHLITATGQRVTLRCSPRSGDLSVYWYQQSLDQGLQFLIQYYNGEERAKGNILERFSAQQFPDLHSELNLSSLELGDSALYFCASSAWRSANTGELFFGEGSRLTVL.

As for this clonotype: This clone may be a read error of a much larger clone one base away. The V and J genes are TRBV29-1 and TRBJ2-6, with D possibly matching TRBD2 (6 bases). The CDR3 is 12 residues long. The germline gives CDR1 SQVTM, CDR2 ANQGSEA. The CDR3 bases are TGCAGCGGGAGGGACGGGGCCGACGTCCTGACTTTC. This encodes CSGRDGADVLTF.

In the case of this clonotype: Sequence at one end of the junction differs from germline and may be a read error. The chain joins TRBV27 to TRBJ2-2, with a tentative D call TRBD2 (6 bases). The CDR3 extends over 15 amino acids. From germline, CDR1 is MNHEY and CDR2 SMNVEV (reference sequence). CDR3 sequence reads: CASSFLNSPAGGLFF. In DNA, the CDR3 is TGTGCCAGCAGTTTTCTCAATTCGCCGGCCGGGGGGCTGTTTTTT.

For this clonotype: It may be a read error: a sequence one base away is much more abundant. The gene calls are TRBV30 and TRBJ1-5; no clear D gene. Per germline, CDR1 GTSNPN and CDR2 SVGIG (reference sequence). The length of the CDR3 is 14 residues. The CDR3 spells CDWSVPHSNQPQHF. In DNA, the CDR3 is TGTGACTGGAGTGTTCCCCATAGCAATCAGCCCCAGCATTTT.

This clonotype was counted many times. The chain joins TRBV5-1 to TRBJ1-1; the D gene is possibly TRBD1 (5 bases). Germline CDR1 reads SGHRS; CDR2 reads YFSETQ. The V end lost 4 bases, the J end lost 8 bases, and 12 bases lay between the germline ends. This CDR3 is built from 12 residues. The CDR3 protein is CASSPAGTEAFF. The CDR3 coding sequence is TGCGCCAGCAGCCCAGCCGGGACCGAAGCTTTCTTT. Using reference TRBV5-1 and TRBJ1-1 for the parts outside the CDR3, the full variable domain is KAGVTQTPRYLIKTRGQQVTLSCSPISGHRSVSWYQQTPGQGLQFLFEYFSETQRNKGNFPGRFSGRQFSNSRSEMNVSTLELGDSALYLCASSPAGTEAFFGQGTRLTVV.

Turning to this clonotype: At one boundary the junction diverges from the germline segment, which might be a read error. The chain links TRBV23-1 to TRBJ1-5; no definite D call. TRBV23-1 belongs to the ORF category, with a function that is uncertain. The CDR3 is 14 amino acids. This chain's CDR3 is CASSQSGQYQSQHF. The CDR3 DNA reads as TGCGCCAGCAGTCAATCAGGGCAGTATCAGTCCCAGCATTTT.

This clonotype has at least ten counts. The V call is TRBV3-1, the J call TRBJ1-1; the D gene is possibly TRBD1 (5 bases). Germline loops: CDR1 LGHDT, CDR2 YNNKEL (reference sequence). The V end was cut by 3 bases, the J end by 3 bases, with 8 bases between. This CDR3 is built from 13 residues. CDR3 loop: CASSQGQYTEAFF. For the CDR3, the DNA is TGTGCCAGCAGCCAGGGGCAGTACACTGAAGCTTTCTTT.